The TCR beta chain described here comes from a study of PD-1 blockade in classical Hodgkin lymphoma. As to time point: cycle 4 day 1 (C4D1), after five to seven weeks of nivolumab. Brentuximab vedotin exposure varied among the patients, all of whom had relapsed after autologous stem cell transplantation. Best responses were complete response, partial response or progressive disease. The assay was immunoSEQ multiplex PCR, and TCRdb's table has in-frame clones only and misses some. The sample yields roughly 100,000 clones, roughly 87% seen once. The germline CDR1 and CDR2 sequences are SNHLY and FYNNEI. Trimming at V came to 6 bases and at J to 0 bases, leaving 8 bases not matched to a gene. CDR3 length: 16 amino acids.

This receptor was obtained from a human donor with classical Hodgkin lymphoma. The specimen comprised peripheral blood mononuclear cells (PBMCs), sampled before the fourth cycle of nivolumab. The genes are TRBV2 and TRBJ2-1; 7 nucleotides agree with TRBD2. The CDR3 bases are TGTGCCAGCAGAGGACTAGAATTGTTCTCCTACAATGAGCAGTTCTTC. Residues: CASRGLELFSYNEQFF.